This T cell receptor beta chain derives from a study of CD8 T cells in ankylosing spondylitis (dated by TCRdb to 2016 to 2017). In the study overall: The study set out to find disease-linked TCR variants by profiling T cell receptor beta repertoires in ankylosing spondylitis patients and healthy donors. In total, the full study cohort was made up of roughly 110 healthy donors and roughly 27 ankylosing spondylitis patients. Samples of peripheral blood were taken, and for ankylosing spondylitis patients, synovial fluid was collected as well. General conclusions and limits of the study: A TCR beta motif made up of several highly homologous amino acid variants appeared to be characteristic of blood from ankylosing spondylitis patients. According to the report, matched synovial fluid samples from ankylosing spondylitis patients were significantly enriched for the disease-linked clones. In peripheral blood, the disease-linked clones were found at relatively low frequencies and had a CD8+ phenotype. Some motif variants had previously been reported in the synovial fluid and blood of reactive arthritis patients, which suggests shared mechanisms of disease initiation.

There are a few counts of this clonotype. Its antigen is still unknown. No base-level quality is on record; no much larger clone is a single base apart. V loses 6 bases, J loses 2 bases, and the germline ends lie 12 bases apart. The CDR3 sequence holds 14 residues, the cysteine and phenylalanine included. Only the CDR3 region is kept as DNA, spanning 42 bases read in frame from base 1. Reading the germline V gene gives CDR1 SGHTA and CDR2 FQGNSA. Instrument on record: Illumina HiSeq 2500. Quantitative 5'-RACE with molecular barcodes was the method used to prepare the TCR beta libraries. Under the source paper's analysis protocol: Disease-linked TCR variants were identified with a new computational method built on a probabilistic model of VDJ rearrangement. Using fastp trimming at Q25 and MiXCR clonotype assembly, TCRdb reanalyzed the public sequencing data and kept in-frame beta chains. Each entry is one CDR3 protein sequence, shown with its most common DNA and genes. TCRdb, not the authors, supplied the V and J calls. The sample table holds a few hundred thousand distinct CDR3 sequences, of which around 8% were seen once. The ten largest make up roughly 14% of the sample.

Input material: blood, either unsorted or a sorted T cell fraction (not recorded which). This chain joins TRBV7-2 to TRBJ2-3; the D segment could be TRBD1, given 6 matching bases. The sequence was obtained from a male donor with ankylosing spondylitis. The CDR3 reads CASRTGHNTDTQYF. The base sequence is TGTGCCAGCAGGACAGGACACAACACAGATACGCAGTATTTT.